This TCR beta chain was captured by sequencing in a study of radiotherapy plus CTLA-4 blockade in lung cancer. Study information: Disease control was present in 31% of patients, and objective responses in more than 15%.

Data came from immunoSEQ multiplex PCR; TCRdb stores just in-frame clones and leaves some out. The sample comprises about 19,000 clones, about 82% of which are singletons, and 23% rests with the top ten. Patients had chemo-refractory metastatic non-small-cell lung cancer and received focal radiation plus CTLA-4 blockade that used ipilimumab. Study-wide results and limits: TCR clones originating in tumors grew in number in blood after radiotherapy plus ipilimumab. The authors reported that early blood T cell clone dynamics, with interferon-beta, best predicted response.

This clone was picked up one time. Its target is unknown. The germline CDR1 and CDR2 sequences are MNHNS and SASEGT. The V gene lost 6 bases and the J gene lost 5 bases, with 19 bases spanning the gap. This CDR3 region has 15 residues. This receptor was obtained from a human donor with non-small cell lung cancer whose response to radiotherapy plus ipilimumab could not be evaluated. The chain couples TRBV6-1 to TRBJ2-5, with D possibly TRBD2 on 6 matching bases. The sequences come from peripheral blood, collected from a patient treated with radiotherapy plus ipilimumab. This CDR3 reads CASRPPLGGVETQYF. DNA of the CDR3: TGTGCCAGCAGACCACCTTTGGGGGGAGTGGAGACCCAGTACTTC.